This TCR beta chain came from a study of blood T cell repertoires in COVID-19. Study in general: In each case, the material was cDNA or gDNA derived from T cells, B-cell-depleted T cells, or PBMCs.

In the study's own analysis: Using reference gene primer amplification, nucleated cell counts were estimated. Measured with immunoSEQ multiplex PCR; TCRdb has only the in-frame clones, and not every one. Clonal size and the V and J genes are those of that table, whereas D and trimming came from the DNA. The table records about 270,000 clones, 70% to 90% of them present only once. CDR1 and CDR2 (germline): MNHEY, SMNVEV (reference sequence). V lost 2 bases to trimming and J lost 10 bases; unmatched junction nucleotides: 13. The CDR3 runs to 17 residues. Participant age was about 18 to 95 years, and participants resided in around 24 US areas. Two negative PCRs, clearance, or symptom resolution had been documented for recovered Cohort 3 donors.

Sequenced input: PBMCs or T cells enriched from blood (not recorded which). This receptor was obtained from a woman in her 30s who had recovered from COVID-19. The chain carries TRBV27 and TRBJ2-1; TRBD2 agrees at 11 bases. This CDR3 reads CASSLPMTSGATREQFF. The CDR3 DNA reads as TGTGCCAGCAGTTTACCAATGACTAGCGGGGCCACTCGCGAGCAGTTCTTC.